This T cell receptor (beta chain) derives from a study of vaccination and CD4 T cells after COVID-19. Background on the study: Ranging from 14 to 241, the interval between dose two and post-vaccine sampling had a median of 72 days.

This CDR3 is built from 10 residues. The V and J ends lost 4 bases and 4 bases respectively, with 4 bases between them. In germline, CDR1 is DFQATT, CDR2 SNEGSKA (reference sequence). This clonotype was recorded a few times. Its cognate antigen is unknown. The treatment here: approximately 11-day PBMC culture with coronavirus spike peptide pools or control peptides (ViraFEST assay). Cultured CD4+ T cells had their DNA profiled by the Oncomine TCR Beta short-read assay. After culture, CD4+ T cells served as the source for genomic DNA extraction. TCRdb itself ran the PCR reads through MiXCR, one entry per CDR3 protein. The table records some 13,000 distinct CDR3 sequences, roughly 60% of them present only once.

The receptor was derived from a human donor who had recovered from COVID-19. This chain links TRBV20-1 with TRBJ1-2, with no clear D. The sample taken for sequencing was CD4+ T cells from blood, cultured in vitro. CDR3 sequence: CSAMPYGYTF. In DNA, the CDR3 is TGCAGTGCTATGCCCTATGGCTACACCTTC.